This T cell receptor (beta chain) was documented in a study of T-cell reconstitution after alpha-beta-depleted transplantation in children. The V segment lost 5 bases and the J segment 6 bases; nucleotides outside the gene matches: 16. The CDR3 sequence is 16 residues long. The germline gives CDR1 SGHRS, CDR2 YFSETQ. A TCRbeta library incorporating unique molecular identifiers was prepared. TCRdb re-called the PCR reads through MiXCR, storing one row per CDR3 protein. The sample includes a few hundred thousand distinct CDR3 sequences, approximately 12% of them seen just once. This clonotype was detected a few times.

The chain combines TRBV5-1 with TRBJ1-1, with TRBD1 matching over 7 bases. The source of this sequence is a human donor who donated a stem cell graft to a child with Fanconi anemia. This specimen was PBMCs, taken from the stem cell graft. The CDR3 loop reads CASRIGTDRPGAEAFF. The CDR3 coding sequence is TGCGCCAGCAGGATAGGGACAGACAGACCCGGGGCTGAAGCTTTCTTT.